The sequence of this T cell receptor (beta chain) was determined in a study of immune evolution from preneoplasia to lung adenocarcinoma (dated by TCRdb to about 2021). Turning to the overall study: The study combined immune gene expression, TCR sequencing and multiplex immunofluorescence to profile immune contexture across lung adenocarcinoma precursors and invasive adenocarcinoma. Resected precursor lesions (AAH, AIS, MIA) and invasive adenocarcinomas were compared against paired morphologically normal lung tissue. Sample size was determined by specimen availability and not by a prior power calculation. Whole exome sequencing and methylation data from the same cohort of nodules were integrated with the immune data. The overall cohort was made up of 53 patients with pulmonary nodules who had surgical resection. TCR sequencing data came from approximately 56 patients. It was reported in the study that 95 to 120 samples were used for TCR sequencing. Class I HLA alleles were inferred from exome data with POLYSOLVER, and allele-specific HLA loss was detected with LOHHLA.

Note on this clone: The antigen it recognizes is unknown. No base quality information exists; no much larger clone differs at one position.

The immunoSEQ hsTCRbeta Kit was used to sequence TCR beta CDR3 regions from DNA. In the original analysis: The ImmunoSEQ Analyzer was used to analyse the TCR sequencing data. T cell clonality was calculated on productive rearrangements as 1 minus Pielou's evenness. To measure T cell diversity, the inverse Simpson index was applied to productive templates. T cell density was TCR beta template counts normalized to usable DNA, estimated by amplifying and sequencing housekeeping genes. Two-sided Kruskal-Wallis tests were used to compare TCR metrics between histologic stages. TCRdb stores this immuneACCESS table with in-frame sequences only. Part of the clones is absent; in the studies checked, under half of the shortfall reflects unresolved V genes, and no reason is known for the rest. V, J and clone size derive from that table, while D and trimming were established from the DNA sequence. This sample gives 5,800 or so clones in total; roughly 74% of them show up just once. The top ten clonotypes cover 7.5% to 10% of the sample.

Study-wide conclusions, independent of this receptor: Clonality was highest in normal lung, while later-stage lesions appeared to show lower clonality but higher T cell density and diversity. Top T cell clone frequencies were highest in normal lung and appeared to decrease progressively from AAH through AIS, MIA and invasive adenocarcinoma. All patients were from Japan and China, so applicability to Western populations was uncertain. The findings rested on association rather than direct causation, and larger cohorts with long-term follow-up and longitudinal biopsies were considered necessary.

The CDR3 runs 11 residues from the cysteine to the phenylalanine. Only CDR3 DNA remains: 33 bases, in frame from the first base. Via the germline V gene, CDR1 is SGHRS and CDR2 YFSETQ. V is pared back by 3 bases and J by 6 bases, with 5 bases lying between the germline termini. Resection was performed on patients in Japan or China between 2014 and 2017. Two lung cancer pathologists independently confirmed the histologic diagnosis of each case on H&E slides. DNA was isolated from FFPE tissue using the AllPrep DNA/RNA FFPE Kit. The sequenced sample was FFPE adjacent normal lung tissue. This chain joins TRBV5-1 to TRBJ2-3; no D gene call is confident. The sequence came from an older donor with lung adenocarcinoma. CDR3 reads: CASSSSDTQYF. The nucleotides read TGCGCCAGCAGCTCCAGCGATACGCAGTATTTT. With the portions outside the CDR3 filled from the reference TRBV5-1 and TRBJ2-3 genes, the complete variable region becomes KAGVTQTPRYLIKTRGQQVTLSCSPISGHRSVSWYQQTPGQGLQFLFEYFSETQRNKGNFPGRFSGRQFSNSRSEMNVSTLELGDSALYLCASSSSDTQYFGPGTRLTVL.